This entry is about one T cell receptor beta chain. Its specificity is unknown. The sample originates from a study of CD4+ T cells in melanoma. Clones were sequenced by immunoSEQ multiplex PCR, and TCRdb holds only the in-frame ones, with some missing. This table has about 15,000 clones, 62% appearing once. This CDR3 has 12 residues. Trimming removed 3 bases from V and 6 bases from J, with 8 bases in between. Germline CDR1 reads SGHRS; CDR2 reads YFSETQ. General study findings and limits: A reported correlation linked neoantigen-specific CD4+ T cells to CD8+, macrophage and B cell function. Neoantigen-specific CD4+ T cells in melanoma reportedly had diverse differentiation states.

The receptor was isolated from a human donor with melanoma. What was sequenced was cells from a culture (not recorded whether cultured in vitro). The V call is TRBV5-1, the J call TRBJ2-3; possible D gene TRBD1, 6 bases. The CDR3 region is CASSWGQDTQYF. The CDR3 DNA follows: TGCGCCAGCAGCTGGGGGCAGGATACGCAGTATTTT.